This T cell receptor beta chain was found in a study of identical twins. The ends were cut back, 8 bases at V and 3 bases at J, with 19 bases in the middle. The CDR3 has 15 amino acids. Germline V gene data show CDR1 as MNHNS and CDR2 as SASEGT. TCRdb recomputed calls from the 5' RACE reads with MiXCR, one row per CDR3 protein. The repertoire holds 400,000 to 550,000 distinct CDR3 sequences, 22% seen once, with approximately 0.95% in the top ten. This clonotype was recorded a few times. The same sample was also studied in work on T cells expressing NK-cell markers. That paper adds: Sorted CD3+CD56-NKG2C+, CD3+CD56+NKG2C- and CD3+CD56+NKG2C+ T cells were the source of the TCR beta repertoires.

The V call is TRBV6-1, the J call TRBJ1-2, with D perhaps TRBD1 (5 bases). The source is a young woman in good health. Sequences were obtained from CD4+ T cells sorted from blood. The CDR3 protein is CASRGRESVYYGYTF. In DNA, the CDR3 is TGTGCCAGCCGAGGCAGGGAGAGTGTTTACTATGGCTACACCTTC.